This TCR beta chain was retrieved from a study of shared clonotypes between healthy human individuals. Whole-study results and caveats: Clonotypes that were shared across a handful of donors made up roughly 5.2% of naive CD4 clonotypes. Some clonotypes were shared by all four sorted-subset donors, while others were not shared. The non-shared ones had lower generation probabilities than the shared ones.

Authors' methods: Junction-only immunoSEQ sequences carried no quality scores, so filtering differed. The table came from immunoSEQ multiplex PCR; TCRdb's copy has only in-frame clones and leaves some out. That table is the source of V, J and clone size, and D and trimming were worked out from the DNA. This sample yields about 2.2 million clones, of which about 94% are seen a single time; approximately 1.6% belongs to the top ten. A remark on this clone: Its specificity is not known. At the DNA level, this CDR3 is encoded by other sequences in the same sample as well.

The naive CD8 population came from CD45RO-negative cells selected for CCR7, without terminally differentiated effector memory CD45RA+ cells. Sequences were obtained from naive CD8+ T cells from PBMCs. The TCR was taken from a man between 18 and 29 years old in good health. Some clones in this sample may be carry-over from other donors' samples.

The CDR3: CASSWTGNTEAFF. The CDR3 region has the DNA TGTGCCAGCAGTTGGACCGGGAACACTGAAGCTTTCTTT. The chain is built from TRBV27 and TRBJ1-1; unclear D gene. Trimming stripped 4 bases from V and 1 base from J, with 7 bases between. Germline values: CDR1 MNHEY, CDR2 SMNVEV (reference sequence). CDR3 length equals 13 residues.